The rows below give T cell receptor beta chains drawn from one sample of a study of blood T cell repertoires in COVID-19. The repertoire was sequenced with immunoSEQ multiplex PCR; TCRdb's copy has only in-frame clones and lacks some. The data hold tens of thousands of clones, with 75% to 85% observed a single time. Sample: peripheral blood. These receptors were collected from a woman in her seventies with acute or convalescent COVID-19. Each CDR3 is given with its conserved first and last residue. The D gene is left open where the match is weak. Clone size is stated in some rows and not others, as once, few, many or a class when expanded.

TRBD1	-	TRBV27	TRBJ2-2	CASSLTGTGPIGGELFF	TGTGCCAGCAGCCTCACCGGGACAGGGCCCATCGGCGGGGAGCTGTTTTTT
-	-	TRBV11-2	TRBJ1-5	CASTLEAALDPYNQPQHF	TGTGCCAGCACACTAGAGGCAGCCCTGGATCCCTACAATCAGCCCCAGCATTTT
-	-	TRBV7-2	TRBJ2-6	CASSLEAGGGSGANVLTF	TGTGCCAGCAGCTTAGAGGCAGGGGGAGGCTCTGGGGCCAACGTCCTGACTTTC
-	-	TRBV7-6	TRBJ2-2	CASSLVAGDTGELFF	TGTGCCAGCAGCTTAGTGGCAGGGGACACCGGGGAGCTGTTTTTT
TRBD1	-	TRBV27	TRBJ1-4	CASSFGDRGREKLFF	TGTGCCAGCAGTTTTGGGGACAGGGGGAGAGAAAAACTGTTTTTT
-	-	TRBV6-5	TRBJ1-6	CASSFGGSPLHF	TGTGCCAGCAGTTTCGGGGGGTCACCCCTCCACTTT
TRBD1	few	TRBV5-4	TRBJ1-1	CASSLERTGVNTEAFF	TGTGCCAGCAGCTTGGAGAGGACAGGGGTGAACACTGAAGCTTTCTTT
-	-	TRBV6-6	TRBJ2-3	CASSLVRAGRERTDTQYF	TGTGCCAGCAGTCTCGTGCGGGCGGGACGAGAGAGGACAGATACGCAGTATTTT
-	-	TRBV5-1	TRBJ2-7	CASSLDTGNYEQYF	TGCGCCAGCAGCTTGGACACAGGAAACTACGAGCAGTACTTC
-	-	TRBV5-5	TRBJ1-3	CASSLDPGRGNTIYF	TGTGCCAGCAGCTTGGATCCGGGGAGGGGAAACACCATATATTTT
-	few	TRBV19	TRBJ2-2	CASSDKRGGNTGELFF	TGTGCCAGTAGTGATAAAAGAGGCGGGAACACCGGGGAGCTGTTTTTT
-	-	TRBV24-1	TRBJ2-5	CATSSQERETQYF	TGTGCCACCAGTTCACAGGAAAGGGAGACCCAGTACTTC
TRBD1	-	TRBV2	TRBJ2-2	CASREQGVNTGELFF	TGTGCCAGCAGAGAACAGGGGGTCAACACCGGGGAGCTGTTTTTT
TRBD2	-	TRBV7-2	TRBJ2-3	CASSLVGLATDTQYF	TGTGCCAGCAGCTTAGTCGGACTAGCAACAGATACGCAGTATTTT